A single sample is the source of the 24 T cell receptor beta chains below, sequenced in a study of T cells in Graves' hyperthyroidism and ophthalmopathy. There were TCR beta CDR3 regions amplified from RNA transcripts. First-round RT-PCR targeting the TCR CDR3 was performed with the HTBI primer set. TCRdb re-analysed the multiplex PCR reads in MiXCR, keeping a single row per CDR3 protein. The sample lists more than 550,000 distinct CDR3 sequences; 45% were seen once. Specimen: peripheral blood or thyroid tissue (not recorded which). These receptors all come from an adult man with Graves' disease, either hyperthyroidism or ophthalmopathy (not recorded which).

This clonotype turned up a few times. This chain joins TRBV20-1 and TRBJ2-7; 7 positions match TRBD2. With 0 bases clipped from V and 1 base from J, the junction kept 0 bases outside the gene matches. Germline-derived CDR1 and CDR2 are DFQATT and SNEGSKA (reference sequence). This CDR3 has 13 amino acids. The CDR3 here is CSAREGLSYEQYF. The CDR3 DNA sequence: TGCAGTGCTAGAGAGGGACTATCCTACGAGCAGTACTTC.

The chain links TRBV19 to TRBJ1-6; D perhaps matches TRBD1 (5 bases). In germline, CDR1 is LNHDA, CDR2 SQIVND (reference sequence). The CDR3 is made up of 13 amino acids. Trimming removed 8 bases from V and 8 bases from J, with 13 bases in between. As DNA, the CDR3 is TGTGCCAGTGGTAGGCAGGGCCATTCACCCCTCCACTTT. Translated: CASGRQGHSPLHF.

The V call is TRBV29-1, the J call TRBJ1-4; D possibly corresponds to TRBD1 (5 bases). This CDR3 spans 13 amino acids. CDR1 and CDR2 (germline): SQVTM, ANQGSEA. Trimming removed 4 bases at V and 3 bases at J, with 9 bases between. DNA for the CDR3: TGCAGCGTTGGAGGGGACCCTAATGAAAAACTGTTTTTT. Its translation: CSVGGDPNEKLFF.

As concerns this clonotype: A much more abundant neighbour one base away suggests this may be a read error. This rearrangement joins TRBV15 to TRBJ2-7; tentatively, D is TRBD1 (6 bases). This CDR3 has 12 amino acids. Germline values: CDR1 LNHNV, CDR2 YYDKDF (reference sequence). The germline V and J ends were trimmed by 4 bases and 7 bases, with 11 bases remaining between them. DNA of the CDR3: TGTGCCACCAGCACCCAGGGGTGGGAGCAGTACTTC. It specifies CATSTQGWEQYF.

This clonotype has just a few counts. CDR3 bases: TGTGCCACCAGTGACTATAACCGGGACAGGGGATCGAACACTGAAGCTTTCTTT. It is translated as CATSDYNRDRGSNTEAFF. The chain carries TRBV24-1 and TRBJ1-1, with 10 bases matching TRBD1. Germline V CDR1 and CDR2: KGHDR, SFDVKD. Trimming cost V 4 bases and J 1 base; bases outside gene matches: 11. The CDR3 loop spans 18 amino acids.

This clonotype showed up many times. This chain links TRBV29-1 with TRBJ1-2, with a possible D match to TRBD1 (5 bases). Germline loops: CDR1 SQVTM, CDR2 ANQGSEA. This CDR3 region has 13 residues. Between the trimmed V and J ends, which lost 1 base and 8 bases, there was a span of 14 bases. CDR3 sequence: CSVEGGDSEGYTF. The CDR3 DNA follows: TGCAGCGTTGAAGGGGGGGATTCGGAAGGCTACACCTTC.

J is TRBJ2-7 and V is TRBV5-5; D unresolved. The CDR3 runs to 15 residues. Trimming removed 4 bases from V and 3 bases from J, with 17 bases in between. CDR1 is SGHKS and CDR2 is YYEKEE in the germline V gene (reference sequence). The CDR3 coding sequence is TGTGCCAGCAGCCAATTGACCAGCAGTAACTACGAGCAGTACTTC. Its protein product is CASSQLTSSNYEQYF.

V is TRBV19 and J is TRBJ1-6; D is ambiguous. The V gene's germline CDR1 is LNHDA and CDR2 SQIVND (reference sequence). Trimming pared 4 bases from V and 9 bases from J, leaving 19 bases between. The CDR3 totals 16 residues. The CDR3 here is CASSSVLGPLGSPLHF. CDR3 nucleotides: TGTGCCAGTAGTAGCGTCTTGGGCCCTTTGGGTTCACCCCTCCACTTT.

This clonotype was seen only a few times. This chain joins TRBV7-8 and TRBJ1-5; no reliable D call. V was shortened by 3 bases and J by 3 bases, with 6 bases between the two germline ends. The CDR3 totals 13 residues. Germline CDR1 and CDR2: SGHVS and FQNEAQ. CDR3 residues: CASSLYANQPQHF. The CDR3, as DNA: TGTGCCAGCAGCTTGTATGCCAATCAGCCCCAGCATTTT.

This clonotype was counted ten times or more. V is TRBV7-9 and J is TRBJ2-7, with D perhaps being TRBD1 or TRBD2 (5 bases each). Between the trimmed V and J ends, which lost 2 bases and 3 bases, there was a span of 14 bases. CDR3 length equals 15 residues. Germline V gene sequence: CDR1 SEHNR, CDR2 FQNEAQ (reference sequence). The CDR3 loop is CASSLRDGSDYEQYF. The CDR3 DNA reads as TGTGCCAGCAGCTTACGGGACGGTAGTGACTACGAGCAGTACTTC. The full variable domain, its missing parts supplied by reference TRBV7-9 and TRBJ2-7, is DTGVSQNPRHKITKRGQNVTFRCDPISEHNRLYWYRQTLGQGPEFLTYFQNEAQLEKSRLLSDRFSAERPKGSFSTLEIQRTEQGDSAMYLCASSLRDGSDYEQYFGPGTRLTVT.

This chain uses TRBV7-2 with TRBJ2-7, with D perhaps being TRBD1 or TRBD2 (6 bases each). Per the germline V gene, CDR1 is SGHTA and CDR2 is FQGNSA. The CDR3 length is 14 residues. The V end lost 2 bases, the J end lost 2 bases, and 10 bases lay between the germline ends. Written as DNA, the CDR3 is TGTGCCAGCAGCTTAACGGGGGCCCCCTACGAGCAGTACTTC. Residues: CASSLTGAPYEQYF. Complete variable domain (other parts from reference TRBV7-2 and TRBJ2-7): GAGVSQSPSNKVTEKGKDVELRCDPISGHTALYWYRQSLGQGLEFLIYFQGNSAPDKSGLPSDRFSAERTGGSVSTLTIQRTQQEDSAVYLCASSLTGAPYEQYFGPGTRLTVT.

The chain couples TRBV20-1 to TRBJ1-4, with 9 bases lining up with TRBD1. Germline-derived CDR1 and CDR2 are DFQATT and SNEGSKA (reference sequence). The CDR3 has 16 residues. V shed 2 bases, J shed 9 bases, and the junction held 13 bases outside the gene matches. This chain's CDR3 is CSARQPTGGAGKKLFF. The CDR3 DNA sequence: TGCAGTGCTAGACAACCAACAGGGGGCGCGGGTAAAAAACTGTTTTTT.

This clonotype was detected ten times or more. The chain employs TRBV29-1 and TRBJ2-2; D may be TRBD1 or TRBD2 (5 bases each). V was clipped by 6 bases and J by 3 bases, with 17 bases between them. Germline CDR1 SQVTM, CDR2 ANQGSEA. The CDR3 totals 15 residues. This CDR3 reads CSVGMGVFDTGELFF. The CDR3 nucleotides read TGCAGCGTGGGCATGGGGGTTTTCGACACCGGGGAGCTGTTTTTT.

The V call is TRBV7-4, the J call TRBJ1-1; tentatively, D is TRBD1 (6 bases). The CDR3 has 13 amino acids. V was pared by 5 bases and J by 1 base, with 8 bases between. CDR1 is SGHVT, CDR2 SQSDAQ, per germline. CDR3 DNA sequence: TGTGCCAGCAGCAAAGGGGGGAACACTGAAGCTTTCTTT. It encodes CASSKGGNTEAFF.

The chain recombines TRBV7-9 with TRBJ1-5; 7 positions match TRBD1. CDR1 and CDR2 (germline): SEHNR, FQNEAQ (reference sequence). The CDR3 runs 13 residues. Losses at the gene ends were 4 bases for V and 10 bases for J; bases not matched to a gene: 7. CDR3 coding DNA: TGTGCCAGCAGCTGGAGACAGGGTTCACCCCAGCATTTT. This codes for CASSWRQGSPQHF.

This clonotype was found once. This chain connects TRBV7-2 to TRBJ2-7, with 9 bases aligning to TRBD1. The CDR3 is 15 residues long. The V segment lost 5 bases and the J segment 2 bases; nucleotides outside the gene matches: 7. In germline, CDR1 is SGHTA, CDR2 FQGNSA. CDR3 amino acids: CASSRDRAATYEQYF. The CDR3 DNA reads TGTGCCAGCAGCAGGGACAGGGCGGCCACCTACGAGCAGTACTTC. Drawing the rest from reference TRBV7-2 and TRBJ2-7, the complete variable domain is GAGVSQSPSNKVTEKGKDVELRCDPISGHTALYWYRQSLGQGLEFLIYFQGNSAPDKSGLPSDRFSAERTGGSVSTLTIQRTQQEDSAVYLCASSRDRAATYEQYFGPGTRLTVT.

The chain carries TRBV7-8 and TRBJ2-2; D uncertain. V lost 5 bases and J 4 bases, leaving 14 bases between the germline ends. This CDR3 comprises 15 residues. Germline V gene lookup returns CDR1 SGHVS and CDR2 FQNEAQ. The CDR3 coding sequence is TGTGCCAGCAGCCAATTAGGCACGGGCACCGGGGAGCTGTTTTTT. Its protein product is CASSQLGTGTGELFF.

This clonotype was counted a few times. The gene calls are TRBV20-1 and TRBJ2-2; no firm D call. V was trimmed by 0 bases and J by 0 bases, leaving 14 bases between them. Germline V gene sequence: CDR1 DFQATT, CDR2 SNEGSKA (reference sequence). The CDR3 has 17 amino acids. This CDR3 reads CSARDTWGSANTGELFF. The CDR3 DNA sequence: TGCAGTGCTAGAGATACATGGGGAAGCGCGAACACCGGGGAGCTGTTTTTT.

The chain couples TRBV7-2 to TRBJ2-2, with D possibly TRBD2 on 6 matching bases. The CDR3 totals 16 residues. Trimming stripped 1 base from V and 6 bases from J, with 15 bases between. Germline V gene data show CDR1 as SGHTA and CDR2 as FQGNSA. Here the CDR3 reads CASSLVIGASAGELFF. In DNA form, the CDR3 reads TGTGCCAGCAGCTTAGTTATCGGGGCTAGCGCCGGGGAGCTGTTTTTT. Full variable domain (outside the CDR3, taken from reference TRBV7-2 and TRBJ2-2): GAGVSQSPSNKVTEKGKDVELRCDPISGHTALYWYRQSLGQGLEFLIYFQGNSAPDKSGLPSDRFSAERTGGSVSTLTIQRTQQEDSAVYLCASSLVIGASAGELFFGEGSRLTVL.

This chain connects TRBV6-5 to TRBJ2-7; 12 positions match TRBD2. The CDR3 spans 14 residues. V was pared by 6 bases and J by 2 bases, with 2 bases of the junction left unmatched. Per germline, CDR1 MNHEY and CDR2 SVGAGI. The CDR3 spells CASRRTSGTYEQYF. CDR3 bases: TGTGCCAGCAGGAGGACTAGCGGGACCTACGAGCAGTACTTC.

This chain uses TRBV5-6 with TRBJ1-1; D remains ambiguous. The germline V gene encodes CDR1 SGHDT and CDR2 YYEEEE. The CDR3 extends over 13 amino acids. V lost 5 bases and J lost 1, with 9 bases in between. This CDR3 is CASRIWANTEAFF. For the CDR3, the DNA is TGTGCCAGCAGGATTTGGGCGAACACTGAAGCTTTCTTT.

The count of this clonotype is one. A much larger clone lies a single base off, so this may be a read error. V usage is TRBV2 and J usage is TRBJ2-7; no firm D call. From germline, CDR1 is SNHLY and CDR2 FYNNEI. The CDR3 runs to 11 residues. In nucleotides, the CDR3 is TGTGGGGTGTCGGCAGGTTACGAGCAGTACTTC. It translates to CGVSAGYEQYF.

This clonotype occurred a few times. The V call is TRBV3-1, the J call TRBJ1-4, with a weak D call TRBD1 (6 bases). This CDR3 contains 16 residues. CDR1 is LGHDT, CDR2 YNNKEL, per germline (reference sequence). V shed 0 bases and J shed 4 bases, with 12 bases lying between them. The CDR3 DNA reads TGTGCCAGCAGCCAAGATCGGAACAGGGTTAATGAAAAACTGTTTTTT. Translating it yields CASSQDRNRVNEKLFF. The variable domain in full, completed from reference TRBV3-1 and TRBJ1-4, reads DTAVSQTPKYLVTQMGNDKSIKCEQNLGHDTMYWYKQDSKKFLKIMFSYNNKELIINETVPNRFSPKSPDKAHLNLHINSLELGDSAVYFCASSQDRNRVNEKLFFGSGTQLSVL.

Many counts were recorded for this clonotype. This sequence joins TRBV19 and TRBJ1-5, with D uncertain. CDR3 length equals 15 residues. Trimming cost V 5 bases and J 0 bases, with 11 bases left between them. Germline V CDR1 and CDR2: LNHDA, SQIVND (reference sequence). The CDR3 nucleotides are TGTGCCAGTAGTGATCAGCCCTATAGCAATCAGCCCCAGCATTTT. Its translation is CASSDQPYSNQPQHF.